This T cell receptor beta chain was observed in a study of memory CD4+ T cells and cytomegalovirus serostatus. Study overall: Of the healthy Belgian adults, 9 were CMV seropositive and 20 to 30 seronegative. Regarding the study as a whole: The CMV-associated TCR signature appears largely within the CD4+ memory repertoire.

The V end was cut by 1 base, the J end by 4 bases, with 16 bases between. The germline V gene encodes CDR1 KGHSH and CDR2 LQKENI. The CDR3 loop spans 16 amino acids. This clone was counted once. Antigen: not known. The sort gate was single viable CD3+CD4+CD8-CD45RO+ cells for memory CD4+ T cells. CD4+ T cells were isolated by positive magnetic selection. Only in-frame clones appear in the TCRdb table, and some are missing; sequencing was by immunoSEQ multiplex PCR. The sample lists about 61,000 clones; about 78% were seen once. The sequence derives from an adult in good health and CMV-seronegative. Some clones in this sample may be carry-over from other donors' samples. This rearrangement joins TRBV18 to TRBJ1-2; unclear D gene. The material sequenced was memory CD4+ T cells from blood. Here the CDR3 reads CASSPRAGEASYGYTF. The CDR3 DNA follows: TGTGCCAGCTCACCACGGGCGGGCGAGGCCTCCTATGGCTACACCTTC.